This TCR beta chain was captured by sequencing in a study of blood T cell repertoires in COVID-19. Study information: From the United States, Italy and Spain came samples of acute and convalescent COVID-19. Sources were T cells, B-cell-depleted T cells, or PBMCs; the material itself was cDNA or gDNA.

The CDR3 is made up of 15 amino acids. V was cut by 0 bases and J by 10 bases, with 14 bases left in between. Germline V CDR1 and CDR2: SGHRS, YFSETQ. Per the authors' pipeline: Estimated nucleated cell counts came from reference gene primer amplification. TCRdb's copy holds only in-frame clones and misses some; the assay was immunoSEQ multiplex PCR. From that table come the V and J calls and clone size; the DNA was used to work out D and trimming. The repertoire includes about 130,000 clones, roughly 69% of them detected once, and around 1.8% sits in the top ten. This clone has a handful of counts. The specimen was peripheral blood. The clonotype comes from a woman in her seventies with acute or convalescent COVID-19. This chain connects TRBV5-1 to TRBJ1-6; no firm D call. CDR3 loop: CASSLEDLRNSPLHF. CDR3 in DNA: TGCGCCAGCAGCTTGGAGGACTTGAGGAACTCACCCCTCCACTTT.